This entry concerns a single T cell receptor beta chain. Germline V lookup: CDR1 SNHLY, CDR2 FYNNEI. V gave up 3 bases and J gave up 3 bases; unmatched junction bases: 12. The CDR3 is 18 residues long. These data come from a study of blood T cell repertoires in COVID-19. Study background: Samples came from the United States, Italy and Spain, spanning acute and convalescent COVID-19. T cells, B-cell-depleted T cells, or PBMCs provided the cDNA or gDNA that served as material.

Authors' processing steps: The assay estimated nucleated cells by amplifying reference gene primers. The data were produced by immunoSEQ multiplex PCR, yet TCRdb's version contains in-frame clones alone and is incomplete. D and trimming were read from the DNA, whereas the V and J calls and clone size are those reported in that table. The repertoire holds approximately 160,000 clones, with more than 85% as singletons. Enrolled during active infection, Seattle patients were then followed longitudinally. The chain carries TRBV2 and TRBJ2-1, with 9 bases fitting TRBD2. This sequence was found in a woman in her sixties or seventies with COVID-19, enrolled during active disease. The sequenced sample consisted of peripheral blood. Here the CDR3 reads CASSDLAGSSISYNEQFF. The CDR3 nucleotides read TGTGCCAGCAGTGACCTAGCGGGGAGCTCTATAAGCTACAATGAGCAGTTCTTC. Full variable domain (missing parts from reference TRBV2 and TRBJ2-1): EPEVTQTPSHQVTQMGQEVILRCVPISNHLYFYWYRQILGQKVEFLVSFYNNEISEKSEIFDDQFSVERPDGSNFTLKIRSTKLEDSAMYFCASSDLAGSSISYNEQFFGPGTRLTVL.